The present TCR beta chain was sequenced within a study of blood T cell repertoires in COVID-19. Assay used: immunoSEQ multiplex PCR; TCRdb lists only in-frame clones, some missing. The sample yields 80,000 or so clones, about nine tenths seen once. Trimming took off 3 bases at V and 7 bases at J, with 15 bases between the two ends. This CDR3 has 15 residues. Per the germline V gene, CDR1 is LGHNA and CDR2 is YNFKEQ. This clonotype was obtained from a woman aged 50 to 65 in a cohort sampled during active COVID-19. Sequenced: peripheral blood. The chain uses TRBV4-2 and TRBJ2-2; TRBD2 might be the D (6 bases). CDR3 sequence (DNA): TGTGCCAGCAGCCAGTCGGGACTGATGAACGGGGAGCTGTTTTTT. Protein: CASSQSGLMNGELFF.